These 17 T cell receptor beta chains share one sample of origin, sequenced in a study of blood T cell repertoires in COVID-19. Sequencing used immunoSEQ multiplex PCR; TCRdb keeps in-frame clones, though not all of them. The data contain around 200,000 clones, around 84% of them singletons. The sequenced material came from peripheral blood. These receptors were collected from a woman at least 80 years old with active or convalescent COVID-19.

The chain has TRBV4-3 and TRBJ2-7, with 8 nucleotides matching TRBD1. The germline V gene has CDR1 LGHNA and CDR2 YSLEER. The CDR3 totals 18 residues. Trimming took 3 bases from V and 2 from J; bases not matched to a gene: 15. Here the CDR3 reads CASSQGGQGTTGTYEQYF. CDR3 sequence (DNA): TGCGCCAGCAGCCAGGGTGGACAGGGAACAACCGGAACCTACGAGCAGTACTTC.

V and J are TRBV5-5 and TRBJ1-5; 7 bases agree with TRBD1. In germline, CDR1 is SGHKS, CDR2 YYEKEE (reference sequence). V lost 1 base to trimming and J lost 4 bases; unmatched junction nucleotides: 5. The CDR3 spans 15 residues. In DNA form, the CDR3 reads TGTGCCAGCAGCTTGATTAGGGGGCGGAATCAGCCCCAGCATTTT. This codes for CASSLIRGRNQPQHF. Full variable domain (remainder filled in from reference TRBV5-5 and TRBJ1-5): DAGVTQSPTHLIKTRGQQVTLRCSPISGHKSVSWYQQVLGQGPQFIFQYYEKEERGRGNFPDRFSARQFPNYSSELNVNALLLGDSALYLCASSLIRGRNQPQHFGDGTRLSIL.

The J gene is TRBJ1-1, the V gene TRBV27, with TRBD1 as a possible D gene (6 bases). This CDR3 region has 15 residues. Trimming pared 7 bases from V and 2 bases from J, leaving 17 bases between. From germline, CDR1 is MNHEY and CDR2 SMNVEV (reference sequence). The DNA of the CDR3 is TGTGCCAGCATCTCGCTCCGGGGGGCAAACACTGAAGCTTTCTTT. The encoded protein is CASISLRGANTEAFF.

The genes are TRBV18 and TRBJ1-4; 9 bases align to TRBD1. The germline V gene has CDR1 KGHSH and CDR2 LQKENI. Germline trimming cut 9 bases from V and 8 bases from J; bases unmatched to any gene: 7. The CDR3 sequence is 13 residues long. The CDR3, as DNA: TGTGCCAGTCACAGGGGGCGTGGAGAAAAACTGTTTTTT. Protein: CASHRGRGEKLFF.

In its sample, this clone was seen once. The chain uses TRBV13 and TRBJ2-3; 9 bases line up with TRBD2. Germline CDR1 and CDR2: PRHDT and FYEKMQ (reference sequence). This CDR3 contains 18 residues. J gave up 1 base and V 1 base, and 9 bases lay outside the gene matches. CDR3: CASSLESRGGRGTDTQYF. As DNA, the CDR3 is TGTGCCAGCAGCTTAGAATCGCGGGGGGGCCGAGGCACAGATACGCAGTATTTT.

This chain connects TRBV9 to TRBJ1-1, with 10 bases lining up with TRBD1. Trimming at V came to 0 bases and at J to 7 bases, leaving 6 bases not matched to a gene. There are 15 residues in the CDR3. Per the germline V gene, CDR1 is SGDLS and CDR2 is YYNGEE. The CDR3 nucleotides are TGTGCCAGCAGCGTAGTGAGACAGGGGGCGCATGAAGCTTTCTTT. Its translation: CASSVVRQGAHEAFF.

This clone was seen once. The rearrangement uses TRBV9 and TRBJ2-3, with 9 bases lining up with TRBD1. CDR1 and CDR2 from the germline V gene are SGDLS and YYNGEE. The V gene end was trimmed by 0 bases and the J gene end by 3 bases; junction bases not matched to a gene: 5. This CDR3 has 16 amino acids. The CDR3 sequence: CASSVAGTGWTDTQYF. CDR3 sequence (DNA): TGTGCCAGCAGCGTAGCTGGGACAGGGTGGACAGATACGCAGTATTTT.

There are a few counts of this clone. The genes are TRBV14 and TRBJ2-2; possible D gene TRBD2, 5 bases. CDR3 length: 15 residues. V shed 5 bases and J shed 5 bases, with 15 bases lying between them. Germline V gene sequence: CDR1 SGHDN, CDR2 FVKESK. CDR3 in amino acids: CASSEGLFATGELFF. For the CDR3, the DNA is TGTGCCAGCAGCGAGGGTTTGTTTGCTACCGGGGAGCTGTTTTTT.

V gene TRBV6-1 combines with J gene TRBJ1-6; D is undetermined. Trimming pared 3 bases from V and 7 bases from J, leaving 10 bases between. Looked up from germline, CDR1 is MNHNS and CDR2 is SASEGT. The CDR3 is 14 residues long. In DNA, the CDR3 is TGTGCCAGCAGTGATTGGAGGGTAAATTCACCCCTCCACTTT. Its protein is CASSDWRVNSPLHF.

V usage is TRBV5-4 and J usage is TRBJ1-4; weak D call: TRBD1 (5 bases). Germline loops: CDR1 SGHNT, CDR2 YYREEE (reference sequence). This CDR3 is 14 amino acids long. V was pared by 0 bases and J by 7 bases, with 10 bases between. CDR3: CASSLGRASEKLFF. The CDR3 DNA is TGTGCCAGCAGCTTGGGCAGGGCATCTGAAAAACTGTTTTTT. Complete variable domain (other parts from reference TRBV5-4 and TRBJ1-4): ETGVTQSPTHLIKTRGQQVTLRCSSQSGHNTVSWYQQALGQGPQFIFQYYREEENGRGNFPPRFSGLQFPNYSSELNVNALELDDSALYLCASSLGRASEKLFFGSGTQLSVL.

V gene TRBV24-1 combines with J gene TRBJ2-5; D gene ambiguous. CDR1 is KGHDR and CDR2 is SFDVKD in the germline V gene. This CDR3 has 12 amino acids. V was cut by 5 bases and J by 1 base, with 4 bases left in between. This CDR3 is CATSAGQETQYF. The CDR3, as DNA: TGTGCCACCAGTGCAGGCCAAGAGACCCAGTACTTC.

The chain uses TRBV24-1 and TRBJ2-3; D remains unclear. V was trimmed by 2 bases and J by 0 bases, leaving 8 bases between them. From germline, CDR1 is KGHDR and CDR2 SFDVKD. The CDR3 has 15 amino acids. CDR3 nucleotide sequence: TGTGCCACCAGTGATTCCCGTTCTAGCACAGATACGCAGTATTTT. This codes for CATSDSRSSTDTQYF.

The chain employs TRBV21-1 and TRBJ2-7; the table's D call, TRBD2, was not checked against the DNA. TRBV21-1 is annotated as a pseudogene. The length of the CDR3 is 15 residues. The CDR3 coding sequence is TGTGCCAGCAGCCTGGGACTAGCGGGAGACTACGAGCAGTACTTC. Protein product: CASSLGLAGDYEQYF.

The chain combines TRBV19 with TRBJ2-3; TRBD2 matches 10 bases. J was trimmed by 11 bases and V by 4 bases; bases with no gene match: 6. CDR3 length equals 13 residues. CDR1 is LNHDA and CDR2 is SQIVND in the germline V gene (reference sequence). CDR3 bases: TGTGCCAGTAGTACCCAACTAGCGGGAATGCAGTATTTT. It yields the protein CASSTQLAGMQYF.

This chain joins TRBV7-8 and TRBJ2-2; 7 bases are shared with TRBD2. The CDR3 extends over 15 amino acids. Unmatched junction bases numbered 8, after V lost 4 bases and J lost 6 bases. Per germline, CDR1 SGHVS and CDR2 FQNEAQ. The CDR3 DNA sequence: TGTGCCAGCAGCTCCAGCGGGGCCCCTGCCGGGGAGCTGTTTTTT. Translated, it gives CASSSSGAPAGELFF.

CDR3 sequence reads: CASSRIGGQGSFGELFF. CDR3 bases: TGCGCCAGCAGCCGTATCGGGGGACAGGGTTCCTTCGGGGAGCTGTTTTTT. The chain is built from TRBV4-1 and TRBJ2-2, with 9 bases fitting TRBD1. The germline V gene encodes CDR1 MGHRA and CDR2 YSYEKL. The CDR3 has 17 amino acids. J gave up 7 bases and V 4 bases, and 13 bases lay outside the gene matches.

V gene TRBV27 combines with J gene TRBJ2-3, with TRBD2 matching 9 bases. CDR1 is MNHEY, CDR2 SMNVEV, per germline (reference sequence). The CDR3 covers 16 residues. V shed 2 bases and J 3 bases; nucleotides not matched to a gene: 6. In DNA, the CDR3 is TGTGCCAGCAGTTTAGCGCGGGGGGGCTGGACAGATACGCAGTATTTT. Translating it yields CASSLARGGWTDTQYF.